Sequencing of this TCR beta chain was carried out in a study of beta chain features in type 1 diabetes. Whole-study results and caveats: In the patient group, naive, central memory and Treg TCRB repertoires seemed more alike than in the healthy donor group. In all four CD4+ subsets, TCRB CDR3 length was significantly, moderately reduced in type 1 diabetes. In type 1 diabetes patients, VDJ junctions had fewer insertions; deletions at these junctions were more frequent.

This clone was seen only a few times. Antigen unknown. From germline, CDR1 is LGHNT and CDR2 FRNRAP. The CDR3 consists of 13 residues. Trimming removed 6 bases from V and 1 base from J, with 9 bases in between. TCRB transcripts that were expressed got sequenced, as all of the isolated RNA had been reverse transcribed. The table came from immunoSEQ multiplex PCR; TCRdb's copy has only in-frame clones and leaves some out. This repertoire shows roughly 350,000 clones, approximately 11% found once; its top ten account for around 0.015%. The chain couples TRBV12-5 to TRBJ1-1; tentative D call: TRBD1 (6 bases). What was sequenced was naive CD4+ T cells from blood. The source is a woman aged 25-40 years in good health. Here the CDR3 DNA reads TGTGCTAGTGGGCCACAGGGGAACACTGAAGCTTTCTTT. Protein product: CASGPQGNTEAFF.